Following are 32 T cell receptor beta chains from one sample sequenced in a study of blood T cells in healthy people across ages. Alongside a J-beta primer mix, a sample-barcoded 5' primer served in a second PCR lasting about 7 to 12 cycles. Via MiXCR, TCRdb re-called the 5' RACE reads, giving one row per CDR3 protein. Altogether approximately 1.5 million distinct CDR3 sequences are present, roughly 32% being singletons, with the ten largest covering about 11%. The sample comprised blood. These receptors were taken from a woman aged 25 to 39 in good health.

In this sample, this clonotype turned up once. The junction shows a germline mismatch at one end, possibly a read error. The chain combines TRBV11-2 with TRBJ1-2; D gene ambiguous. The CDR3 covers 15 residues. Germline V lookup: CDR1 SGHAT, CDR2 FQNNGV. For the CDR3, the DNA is TGTGTCAGCAGCTCTCTGGATGAGATCAACTATGGCTACACCTTC. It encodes CVSSSLDEINYGYTF.

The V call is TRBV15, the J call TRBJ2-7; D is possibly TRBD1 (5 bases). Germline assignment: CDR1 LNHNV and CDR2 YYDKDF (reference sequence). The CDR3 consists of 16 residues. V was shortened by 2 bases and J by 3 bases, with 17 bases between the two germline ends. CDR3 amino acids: CATSRRGSGSGYEQYF. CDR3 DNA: TGTGCCACCAGCAGACGCGGTTCAGGGTCGGGCTACGAGCAGTACTTC.

Here the CDR3 DNA reads TGTGCCAGCAGTTCAAAGGTGAACACTGAAGCTTTCTTT. Encoded protein: CASSSKVNTEAFF. This chain links TRBV12-3 or TRBV12-4 with TRBJ1-1; no firm D call. V lost 4 bases and J lost 0, with 6 bases in between. This CDR3 is 13 amino acids long.

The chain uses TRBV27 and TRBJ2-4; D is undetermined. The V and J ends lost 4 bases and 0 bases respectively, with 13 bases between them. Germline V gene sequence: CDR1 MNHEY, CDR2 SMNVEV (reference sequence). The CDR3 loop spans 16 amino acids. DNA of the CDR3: TGTGCCAGCAGTTCCTCGAGGAGCCTAGCCAAAAACATTCAGTACTTC. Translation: CASSSSRSLAKNIQYF.

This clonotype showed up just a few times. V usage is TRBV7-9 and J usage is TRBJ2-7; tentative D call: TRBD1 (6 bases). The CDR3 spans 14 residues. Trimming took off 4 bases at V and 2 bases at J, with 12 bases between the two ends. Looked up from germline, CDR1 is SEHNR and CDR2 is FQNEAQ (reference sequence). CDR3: CASSSYRDPYEQYF. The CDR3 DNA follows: TGTGCCAGCAGCTCATACAGGGATCCCTACGAGCAGTACTTC.

CDR3 in DNA: TGTGCCAGCAGTCGAACATATAGGGGTCACGAGCAGTACTTC. This translates into CASSRTYRGHEQYF. This chain connects TRBV27 to TRBJ2-7, with D perhaps TRBD1 (5 bases). The CDR3 consists of 14 residues. Trimming removed 5 bases at V and 5 bases at J, with 16 bases between. The germline CDR1 and CDR2 sequences are MNHEY and SMNVEV (reference sequence).

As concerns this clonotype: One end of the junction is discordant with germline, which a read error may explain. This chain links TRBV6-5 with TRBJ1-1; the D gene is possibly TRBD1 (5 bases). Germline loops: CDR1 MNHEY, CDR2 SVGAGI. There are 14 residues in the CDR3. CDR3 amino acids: CASSPRVANTGAFF. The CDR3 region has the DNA TGTGCCAGCAGTCCCAGGGTCGCGAACACTGGAGCTTTCTTT.

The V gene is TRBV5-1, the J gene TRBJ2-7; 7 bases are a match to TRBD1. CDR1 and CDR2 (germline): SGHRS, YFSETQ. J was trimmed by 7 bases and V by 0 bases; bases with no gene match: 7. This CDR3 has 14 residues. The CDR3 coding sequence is TGCGCCAGCAGCTTGGAGTGGACAGGACGTGAGCAGTACTTC. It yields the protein CASSLEWTGREQYF. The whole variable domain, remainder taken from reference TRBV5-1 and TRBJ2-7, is KAGVTQTPRYLIKTRGQQVTLSCSPISGHRSVSWYQQTPGQGLQFLFEYFSETQRNKGNFPGRFSGRQFSNSRSEMNVSTLELGDSALYLCASSLEWTGREQYFGPGTRLTVT.

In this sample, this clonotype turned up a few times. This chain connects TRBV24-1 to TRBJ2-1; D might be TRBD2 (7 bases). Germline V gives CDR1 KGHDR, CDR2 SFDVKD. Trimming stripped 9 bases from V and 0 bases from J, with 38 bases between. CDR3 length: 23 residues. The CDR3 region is CATQSARKEGGREYESSYNEQFF. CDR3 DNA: TGTGCCACCCAATCGGCAAGAAAGGAAGGGGGGAGGGAGTACGAGAGCTCCTACAATGAGCAGTTCTTC.

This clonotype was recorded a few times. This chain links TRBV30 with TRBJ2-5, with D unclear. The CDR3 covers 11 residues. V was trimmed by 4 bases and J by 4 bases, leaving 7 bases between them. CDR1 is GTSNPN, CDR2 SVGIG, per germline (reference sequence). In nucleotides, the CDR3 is TGTGCCTGGACTAGTGGAGAGACCCAGTACTTC. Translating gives CAWTSGETQYF.

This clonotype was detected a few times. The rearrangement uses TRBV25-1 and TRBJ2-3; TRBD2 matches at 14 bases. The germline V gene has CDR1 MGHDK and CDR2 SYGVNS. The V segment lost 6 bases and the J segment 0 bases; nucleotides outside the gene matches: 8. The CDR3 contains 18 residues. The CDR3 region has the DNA TGTGCCAGCAGGGGACTAGCGGGAGTTGGTTTGAGCACAGATACGCAGTATTTT. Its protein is CASRGLAGVGLSTDTQYF.

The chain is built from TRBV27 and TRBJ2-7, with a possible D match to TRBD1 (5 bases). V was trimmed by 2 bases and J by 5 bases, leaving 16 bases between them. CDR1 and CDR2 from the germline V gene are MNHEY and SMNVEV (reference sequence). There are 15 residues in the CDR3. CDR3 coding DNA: TGTGCCAGCAGTTTACTACCCCTTGGACAAAACGAGCAGTACTTC. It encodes CASSLLPLGQNEQYF.

The CDR3 region has the DNA TGCAGTGCTAGAGTAGAGACTAGGGCCTACAATGAGCAGTTCTTC. It is translated as CSARVETRAYNEQFF. The rearrangement links TRBV20-1 to TRBJ2-1; tentatively, D is TRBD2 (6 bases). CDR3 length: 15 residues. V lost 1 base, J lost 2 bases, and 12 bases lay in between. Germline V gene lookup returns CDR1 DFQATT and CDR2 SNEGSKA (reference sequence).

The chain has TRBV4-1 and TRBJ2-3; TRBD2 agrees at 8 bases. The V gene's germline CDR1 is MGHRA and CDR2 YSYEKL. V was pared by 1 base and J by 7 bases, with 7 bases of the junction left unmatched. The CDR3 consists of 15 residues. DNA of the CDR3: TGCGCCAGCAGCCAAGTTCGACTAGCGAAGAATACGCAGTATTTT. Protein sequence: CASSQVRLAKNTQYF.

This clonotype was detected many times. CDR3 in amino acids: CSGGTGRVEQFF. The CDR3 DNA sequence: TGCAGCGGAGGGACAGGGAGGGTTGAGCAGTTCTTC. The chain is built from TRBV29-1 and TRBJ2-1; 9 bases are a match to TRBD1. J lost 9 bases, V lost 7 bases, and 7 bases had no gene match. The germline V gene has CDR1 SQVTM and CDR2 ANQGSEA. The CDR3 has 12 amino acids.

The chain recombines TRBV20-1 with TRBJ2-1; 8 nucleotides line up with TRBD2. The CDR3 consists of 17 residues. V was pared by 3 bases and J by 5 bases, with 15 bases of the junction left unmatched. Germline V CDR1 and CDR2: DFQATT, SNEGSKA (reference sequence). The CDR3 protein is CSARAYGGASVNNEQFF. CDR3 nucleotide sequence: TGCAGTGCTAGGGCTTACGGGGGGGCTTCAGTCAACAATGAGCAGTTCTTC.

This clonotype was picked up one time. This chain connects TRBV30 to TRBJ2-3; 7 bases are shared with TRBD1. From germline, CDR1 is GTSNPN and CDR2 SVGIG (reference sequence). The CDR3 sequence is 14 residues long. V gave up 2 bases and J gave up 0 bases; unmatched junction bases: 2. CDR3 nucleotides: TGTGCCTGGAGTCAGGGACAGAGCACAGATACGCAGTATTTT. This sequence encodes CAWSQGQSTDTQYF.

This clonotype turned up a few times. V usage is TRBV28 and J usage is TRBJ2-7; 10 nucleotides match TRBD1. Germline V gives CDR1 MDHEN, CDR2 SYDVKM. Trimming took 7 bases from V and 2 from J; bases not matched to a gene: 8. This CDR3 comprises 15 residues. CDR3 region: CASNHPGQGTYEQYF. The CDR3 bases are TGTGCCAGCAATCATCCGGGACAGGGGACCTACGAGCAGTACTTC.

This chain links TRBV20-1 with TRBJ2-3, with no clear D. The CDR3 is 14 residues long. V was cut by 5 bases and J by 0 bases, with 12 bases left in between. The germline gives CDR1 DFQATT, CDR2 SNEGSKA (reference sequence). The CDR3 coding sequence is TGCAGTGCTTCCGGGCCAGAGAGCACAGATACGCAGTATTTT. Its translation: CSASGPESTDTQYF.

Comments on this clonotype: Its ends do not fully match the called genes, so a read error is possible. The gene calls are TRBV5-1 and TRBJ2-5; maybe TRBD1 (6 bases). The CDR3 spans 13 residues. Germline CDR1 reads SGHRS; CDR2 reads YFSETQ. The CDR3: CACSSDRQETQYF. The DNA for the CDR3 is TGCGCCTGCAGCTCGGACAGACAAGAGACCCAGTACTTC.

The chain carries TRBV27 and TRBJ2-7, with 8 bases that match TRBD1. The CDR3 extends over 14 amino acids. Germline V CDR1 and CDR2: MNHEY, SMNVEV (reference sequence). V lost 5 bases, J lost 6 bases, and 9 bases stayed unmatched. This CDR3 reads CASSTGTGFSEQYF. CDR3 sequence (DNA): TGTGCCAGCAGTACCGGGACAGGCTTCTCCGAGCAGTACTTC.

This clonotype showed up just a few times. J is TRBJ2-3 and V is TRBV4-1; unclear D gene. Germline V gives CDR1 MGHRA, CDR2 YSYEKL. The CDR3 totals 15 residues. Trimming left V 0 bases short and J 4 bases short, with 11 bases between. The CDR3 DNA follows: TGCGCCAGCAGCCAAGAACCGGGCCGGGCAGATACGCAGTATTTT. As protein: CASSQEPGRADTQYF.

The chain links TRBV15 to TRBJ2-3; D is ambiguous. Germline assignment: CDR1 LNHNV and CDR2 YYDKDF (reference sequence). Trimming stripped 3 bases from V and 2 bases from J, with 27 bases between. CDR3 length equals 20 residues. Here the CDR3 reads CATSSPARSMELSPTDTQYF. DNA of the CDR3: TGTGCCACCAGCAGCCCCGCGAGATCTATGGAACTTTCCCCCACAGATACGCAGTATTTT.

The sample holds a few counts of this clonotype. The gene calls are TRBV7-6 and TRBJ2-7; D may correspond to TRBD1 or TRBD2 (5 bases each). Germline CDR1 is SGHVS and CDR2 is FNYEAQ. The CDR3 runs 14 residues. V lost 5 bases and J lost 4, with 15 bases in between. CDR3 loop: CASSADTRGYEQYF. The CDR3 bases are TGTGCCAGCAGCGCGGACACCCGGGGTTACGAGCAGTACTTC.

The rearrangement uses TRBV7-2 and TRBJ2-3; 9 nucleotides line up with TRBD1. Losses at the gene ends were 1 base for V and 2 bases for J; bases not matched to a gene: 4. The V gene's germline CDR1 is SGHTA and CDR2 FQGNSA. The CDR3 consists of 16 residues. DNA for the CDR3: TGTGCCAGCAGCTTAGTAGGGACAGGGACCACAGATACGCAGTATTTT. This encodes CASSLVGTGTTDTQYF.

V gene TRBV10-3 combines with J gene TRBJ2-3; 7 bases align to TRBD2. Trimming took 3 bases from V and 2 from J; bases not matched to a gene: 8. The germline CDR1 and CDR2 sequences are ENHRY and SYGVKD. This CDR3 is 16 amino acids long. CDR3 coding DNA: TGTGCCATCAGTGATCCGGGACTATCATACACAGATACGCAGTATTTT. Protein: CAISDPGLSYTDTQYF.

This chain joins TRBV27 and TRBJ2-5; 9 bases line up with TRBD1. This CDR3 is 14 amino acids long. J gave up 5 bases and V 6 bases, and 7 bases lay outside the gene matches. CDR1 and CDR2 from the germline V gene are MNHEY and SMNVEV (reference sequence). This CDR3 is CASRQTGGSETQYF. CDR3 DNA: TGTGCCAGCAGACAGACAGGGGGTTCGGAGACCCAGTACTTC.

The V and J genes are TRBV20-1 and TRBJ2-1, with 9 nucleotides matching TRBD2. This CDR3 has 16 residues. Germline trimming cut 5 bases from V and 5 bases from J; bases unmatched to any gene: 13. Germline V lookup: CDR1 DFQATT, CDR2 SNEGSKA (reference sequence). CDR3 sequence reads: CSADQYRASGNNEQFF. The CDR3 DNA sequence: TGCAGTGCTGACCAATACAGGGCTAGCGGGAACAATGAGCAGTTCTTC.

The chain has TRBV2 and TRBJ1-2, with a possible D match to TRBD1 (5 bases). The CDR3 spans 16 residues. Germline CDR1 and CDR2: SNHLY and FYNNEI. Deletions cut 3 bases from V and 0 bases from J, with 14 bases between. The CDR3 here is CASSEMAGIANYGYTF. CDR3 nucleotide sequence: TGTGCCAGCAGTGAGATGGCAGGGATAGCTAACTATGGCTACACCTTC.

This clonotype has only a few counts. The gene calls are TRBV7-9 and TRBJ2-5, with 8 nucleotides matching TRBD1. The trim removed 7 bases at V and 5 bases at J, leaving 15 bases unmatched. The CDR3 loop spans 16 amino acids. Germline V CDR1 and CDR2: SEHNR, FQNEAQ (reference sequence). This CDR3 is CASTRFTGGAEETQYF. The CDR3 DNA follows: TGTGCCAGCACCAGATTTACAGGGGGTGCTGAGGAGACCCAGTACTTC.

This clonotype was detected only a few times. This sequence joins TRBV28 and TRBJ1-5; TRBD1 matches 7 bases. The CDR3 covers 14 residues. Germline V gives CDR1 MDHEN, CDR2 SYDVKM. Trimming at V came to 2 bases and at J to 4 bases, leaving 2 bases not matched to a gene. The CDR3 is CASSLTDRNQPQHF. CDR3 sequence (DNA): TGTGCCAGCAGTTTAACGGACAGGAATCAGCCCCAGCATTTT.

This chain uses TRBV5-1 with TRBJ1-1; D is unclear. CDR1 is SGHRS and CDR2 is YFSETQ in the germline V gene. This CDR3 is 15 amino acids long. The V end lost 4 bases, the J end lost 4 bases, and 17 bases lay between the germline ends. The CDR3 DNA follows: TGCGCCAGCAGCCCGTGGACCGGGGAGAGCACTGAAGCTTTCTTT. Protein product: CASSPWTGESTEAFF.